The entry that follows covers one T cell receptor (beta chain) sequence. The repertoire was sequenced with immunoSEQ multiplex PCR; TCRdb's copy has only in-frame clones and lacks some. This table has about 58,000 clones, approximately 91% appearing once. The data belong to a study of OX40 agonist ivuxolimab in advanced cancers. The wider study: In this trial design, patients received ivuxolimab intravenously at 0.01 to 10 mg/kg every 2 weeks.

CDR1 is MNHNS, CDR2 SASEGT, per germline. The CDR3 spans 13 residues. V lost 6 bases and J 6 bases, leaving 15 bases between the germline ends. This material consisted of CD4+ or CD8+ T cells sorted from blood, taken in a trial of the OX40 agonist ivuxolimab. The chain uses TRBV6-1 and TRBJ2-7; D is ambiguous. The receptor was derived from an adult with an advanced solid tumor such as melanoma, head and neck, liver or kidney cancer. The CDR3 DNA sequence: TGTGCCAGCAGCCCGGATGACTGGGGCGAGCAGTACTTC. This gives the protein CASSPDDWGEQYF.